This record covers a single T cell receptor beta chain. Its matching antigen is unknown. Between the trimmed V and J ends, which lost 6 bases and 1 base, there was a span of 12 bases. CDR1 and CDR2 from the germline V gene are DFQATT and SNEGSKA (reference sequence). This CDR3 has 13 amino acids. The record originates from a study of identical twins. Findings of the study overall: The study drew conclusions from cross-sectional statistical analysis, not from following the same donors. Twins' surplus sharing was weaker for beta out-of-frame sequences.

In TCRdb, the 5' RACE reads were re-called with MiXCR into one record per CDR3 protein. The data show a few hundred thousand distinct CDR3 sequences, more than 9% seen once. This sample also appeared in a second study, on yellow fever vaccine responses in identical twins.

The J gene is TRBJ2-5, the V gene TRBV20-1, with D hard to call. This sequence was found in a woman younger than 35 in good health. The sequencing input was PBMCs. In DNA form, the CDR3 reads TGCAGTGCGACTTTGGTAATCCAAGAGACCCAGTACTTC. Protein product: CSATLVIQETQYF.